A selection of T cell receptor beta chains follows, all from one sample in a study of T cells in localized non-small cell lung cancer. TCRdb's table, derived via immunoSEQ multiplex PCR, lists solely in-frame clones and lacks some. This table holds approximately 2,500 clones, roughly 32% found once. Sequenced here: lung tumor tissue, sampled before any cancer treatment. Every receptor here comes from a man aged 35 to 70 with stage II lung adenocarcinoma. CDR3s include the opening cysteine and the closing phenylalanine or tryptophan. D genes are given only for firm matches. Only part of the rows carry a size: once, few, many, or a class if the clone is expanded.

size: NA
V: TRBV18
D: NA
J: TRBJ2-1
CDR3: CASSPFGEPSEQFF
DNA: TGTGCCAGCTCACCCTTCGGGGAACCCAGTGAGCAGTTCTTC

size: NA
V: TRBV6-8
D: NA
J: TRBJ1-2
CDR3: CASSLTANYGYTF
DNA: TGTGCCAGCAGTCTAACAGCTAACTATGGCTACACCTTC

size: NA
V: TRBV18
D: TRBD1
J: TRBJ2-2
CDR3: CATPGQGVNTGELFF
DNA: TGTGCCACCCCTGGGCAGGGGGTCAACACCGGGGAGCTGTTTTTT

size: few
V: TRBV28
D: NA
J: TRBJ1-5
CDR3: CASSLRQNDQPQHF
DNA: TGTGCCAGCAGTTTAAGGCAGAATGATCAGCCCCAGCATTTT

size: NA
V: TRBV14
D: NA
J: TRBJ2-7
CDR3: CASSPLGKGGHYEQYF
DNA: TGTGCCAGCAGCCCGTTAGGTAAGGGCGGCCACTACGAGCAGTACTTC

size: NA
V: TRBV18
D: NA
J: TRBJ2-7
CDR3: CASSPAGNSYEQYF
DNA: TGTGCCAGCTCACCGGCCGGGAATTCCTACGAGCAGTACTTC

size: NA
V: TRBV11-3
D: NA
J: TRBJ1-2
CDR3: CASSPTATAMGGYTF
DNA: TGTGCCAGCAGCCCGACTGCGACAGCTATGGGGGGCTACACCTTC

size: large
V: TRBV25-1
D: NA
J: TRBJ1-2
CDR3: CASSEGGGGYTF
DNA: TGTGCCAGCAGTGAAGGGGGAGGAGGCTACACCTTC

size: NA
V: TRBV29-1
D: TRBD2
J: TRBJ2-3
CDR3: CSVEAERTSGDTDTQYF
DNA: TGCAGCGTTGAAGCAGAAAGGACTAGCGGAGACACAGATACGCAGTATTTT

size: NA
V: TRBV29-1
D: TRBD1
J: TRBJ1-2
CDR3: CSSGGTGTNYGYTF
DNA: TGCAGCTCGGGGGGGACAGGGACTAACTATGGCTACACCTTC

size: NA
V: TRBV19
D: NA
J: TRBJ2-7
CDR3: CASMAAREQYF
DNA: TGTGCCAGTATGGCCGCGCGCGAGCAGTACTTC

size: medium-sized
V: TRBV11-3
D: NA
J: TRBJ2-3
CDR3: CASSLVLGPAATDTQYF
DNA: TGTGCCAGCAGCTTAGTATTGGGACCAGCTGCCACAGATACGCAGTATTTT

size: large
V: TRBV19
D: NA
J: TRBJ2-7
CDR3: CASSSQLRGEQYF
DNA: TGTGCCAGTAGTAGTCAGCTCCGGGGGGAGCAGTACTTC

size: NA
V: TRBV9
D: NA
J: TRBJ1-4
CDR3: CASSARATNEKLFF
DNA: TGTGCCAGCAGTGCGAGAGCAACTAATGAAAAACTATTTTTT

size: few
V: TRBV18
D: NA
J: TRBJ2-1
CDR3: CASSPLDTISYNEQFF
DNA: TGTGCCAGCTCACCTTTAGACACCATTTCCTACAATGAGCAGTTCTTC

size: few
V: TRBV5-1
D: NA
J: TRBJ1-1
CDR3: CASSSFILNTEAFF
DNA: TGCGCCAGCAGCTCGTTTATCTTGAACACTGAAGCTTTCTTT

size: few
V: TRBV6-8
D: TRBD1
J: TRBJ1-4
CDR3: CASSSGGAGEKLFF
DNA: TGTGCCAGCAGTTCAGGGGGCGCCGGTGAAAAACTGTTTTTT

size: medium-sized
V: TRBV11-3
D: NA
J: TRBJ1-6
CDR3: CASSPYTSSYNSPLHF
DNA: TGTGCCAGCAGCCCTTACACGAGCTCCTATAATTCACCCCTCCACTTT

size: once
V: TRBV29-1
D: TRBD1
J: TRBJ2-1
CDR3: CSVEGDRGIVPYNEQFF
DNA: TGCAGCGTTGAAGGTGACAGGGGGATTGTGCCCTACAATGAGCAGTTCTTC

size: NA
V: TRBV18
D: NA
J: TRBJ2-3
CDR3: CASSPLRAEATDTQYF
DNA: TGTGCCAGCTCACCATTAAGGGCCGAGGCCACAGATACGCAGTATTTT

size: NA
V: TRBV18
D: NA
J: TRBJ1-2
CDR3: CASSPGLGFLGYTF
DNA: TGTGCCAGCTCACCAGGTTTAGGTTTTCTCGGCTACACCTTC

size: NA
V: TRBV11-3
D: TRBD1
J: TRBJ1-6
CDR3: CASSSGQGTFPPLHF
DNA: TGTGCCAGCAGCTCGGGACAGGGTACTTTTCCACCCCTCCACTTT

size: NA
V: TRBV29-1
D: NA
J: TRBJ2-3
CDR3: CSVLPTDPLPDTQYF
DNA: TGCAGCGTGCTTCCGACCGATCCGTTGCCAGATACGCAGTATTTT

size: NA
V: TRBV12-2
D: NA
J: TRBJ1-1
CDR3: CAGGSGLVNTEAFF
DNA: TGTGCCGGAGGGTCGGGGCTGGTGAACACTGAAGCTTTCTTT

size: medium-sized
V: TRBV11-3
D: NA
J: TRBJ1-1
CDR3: CASSLGMSSGAEAFF
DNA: TGTGCCAGCAGCTTGGGTATGTCGTCGGGGGCTGAAGCTTTCTTT

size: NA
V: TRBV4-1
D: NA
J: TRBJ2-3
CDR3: CASSQEGSEGPDTQYF
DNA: TGCGCCAGCAGCCAAGAGGGTAGCGAGGGGCCAGATACGCAGTATTTT

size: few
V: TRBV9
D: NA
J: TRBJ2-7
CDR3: CASSVGDTPTYEQYF
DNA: TGTGCCAGCAGCGTAGGTGACACCCCGACCTACGAGCAGTACTTC

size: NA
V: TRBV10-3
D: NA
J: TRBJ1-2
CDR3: CAISEWVSGYTF
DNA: TGTGCCATCAGTGAGTGGGTTAGCGGCTACACCTTC

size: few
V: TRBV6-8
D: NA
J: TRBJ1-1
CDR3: CASSGQLNTEAFF
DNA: TGTGCCAGCAGTGGACAGCTGAACACTGAAGCTTTCTTT

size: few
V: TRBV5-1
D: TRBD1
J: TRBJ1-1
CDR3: CASSLDQGGGTEAFF
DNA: TGCGCCAGCAGCTTGGACCAGGGGGGAGGCACTGAAGCTTTCTTT

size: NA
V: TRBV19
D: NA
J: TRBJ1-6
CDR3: CASSPRQDGNSPLHF
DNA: TGTGCCAGTAGTCCCCGACAGGACGGTAATTCACCCCTCCACTTT

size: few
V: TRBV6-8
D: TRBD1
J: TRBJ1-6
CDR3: CASSYSTTGGRSPLHF
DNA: TGTGCCAGCAGTTACTCGACGACAGGGGGAAGGTCACCCCTCCACTTT

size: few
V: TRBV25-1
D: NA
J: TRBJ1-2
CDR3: CASSEGGSGYTF
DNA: TGTGCCAGCAGTGAAGGGGGAAGTGGCTACACCTTC

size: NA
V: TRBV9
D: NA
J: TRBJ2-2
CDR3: CASSRQGGAGELFF
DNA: TGTGCCAGCAGCAGACAGGGAGGCGCCGGGGAGCTGTTTTTT

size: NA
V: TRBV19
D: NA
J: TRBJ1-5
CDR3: CASSLAGEHRQPQHF
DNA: TGTGCCAGTAGTCTTGCGGGGGAACATCGTCAGCCCCAGCATTTT

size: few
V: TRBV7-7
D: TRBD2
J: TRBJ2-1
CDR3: CASSLAPGLAGNEQFF
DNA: TGTGCCAGCAGCTTAGCTCCGGGACTAGCGGGGAATGAGCAGTTCTTC

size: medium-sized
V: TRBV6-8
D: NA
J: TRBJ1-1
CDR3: CASSYSKKGRGAFF
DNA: TGTGCCAGCAGTTACTCGAAAAAGGGGCGGGGAGCTTTCTTT

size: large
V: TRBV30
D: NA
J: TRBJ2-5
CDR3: CAHSGAAGETQYF
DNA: TGTGCCCACTCCGGGGCGGCGGGGGAGACCCAGTACTTC

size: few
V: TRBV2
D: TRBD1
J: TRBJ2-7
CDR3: CASTRTGFYEQYF
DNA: TGTGCCAGCACTAGGACAGGTTTTTACGAGCAGTACTTC

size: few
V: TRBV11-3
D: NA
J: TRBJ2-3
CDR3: CASSAPPWRNTDTQYF
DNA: TGTGCCAGCAGTGCCCCCCCTTGGCGGAACACAGATACGCAGTATTTT

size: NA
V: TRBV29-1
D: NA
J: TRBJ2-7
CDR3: CSVELWSGVEQYF
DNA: TGCAGCGTTGAGCTCTGGTCGGGGGTCGAGCAGTACTTC

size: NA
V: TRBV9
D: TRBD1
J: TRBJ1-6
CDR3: CASARDRHYSPLHF
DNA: TGTGCCAGCGCCCGGGACAGGCATTATTCACCCCTCCACTTT

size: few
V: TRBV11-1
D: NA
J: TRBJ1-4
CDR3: CASSSRQSGFEKLFF
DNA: TGTGCCAGCAGCTCGCGACAGAGTGGATTTGAAAAACTGTTTTTT

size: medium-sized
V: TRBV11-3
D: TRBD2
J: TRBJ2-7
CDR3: CASSFGLAGGDEQYF
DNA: TGTGCCAGCAGCTTCGGACTAGCGGGGGGCGACGAGCAGTACTTC

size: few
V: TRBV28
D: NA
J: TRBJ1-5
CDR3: CASSRPQGNQPQHF
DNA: TGTGCCAGCAGCCGCCCCCAGGGGAATCAGCCCCAGCATTTT

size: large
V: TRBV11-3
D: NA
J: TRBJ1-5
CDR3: CASSLDGYSNQPQHF
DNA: TGTGCCAGCAGCCTGGACGGGTATAGCAATCAGCCCCAGCATTTT

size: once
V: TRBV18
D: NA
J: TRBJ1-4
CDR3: CASSLGEDDEKLFF
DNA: TGTGCCAGCTCCCTTGGGGAAGACGATGAAAAACTGTTTTTT

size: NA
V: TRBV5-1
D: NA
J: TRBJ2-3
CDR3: CASSFGIGDTDTQYF
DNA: TGCGCCAGCAGCTTCGGTATCGGAGACACAGATACGCAGTATTTT

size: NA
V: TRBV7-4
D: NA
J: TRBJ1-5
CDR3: CASSLQANQPQHF
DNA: TGTGCCAGCAGCTTACAGGCCAATCAGCCCCAGCATTTT

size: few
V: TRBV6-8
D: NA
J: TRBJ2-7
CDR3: CASSYRGYEQYF
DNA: TGTGCCAGCAGTTACCGGGGGTACGAGCAGTACTTC

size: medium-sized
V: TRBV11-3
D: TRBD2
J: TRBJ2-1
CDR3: CASSLSTSGGTYNEQFF
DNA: TGTGCCAGCAGCTTGTCGACTAGCGGGGGAACTTACAATGAGCAGTTCTTC

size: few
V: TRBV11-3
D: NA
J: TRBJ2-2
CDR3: CASSLNGGANTGELFF
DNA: TGTGCCAGCAGCCTGAACGGGGGCGCGAACACCGGGGAGCTGTTTTTT

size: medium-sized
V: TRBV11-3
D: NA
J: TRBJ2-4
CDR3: CASSLRELAKNIQYF
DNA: TGTGCCAGCAGCTTGAGAGAGCTAGCCAAAAACATTCAGTACTTC

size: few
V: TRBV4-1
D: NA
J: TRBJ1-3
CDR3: CASSQDASSGNTIYF
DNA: TGCGCCAGCAGCCAAGATGCAAGCTCTGGAAACACCATATATTTT